The 6 T cell receptor beta chains in this list originate from one sample, sequenced in a study of identifying expanded T cells in peripheral blood. Data came from immunoSEQ multiplex PCR; TCRdb stores just in-frame clones and leaves some out. Counted here are over 90,000 clones, around 90% occurring once; the ten biggest clones make up under 6%. Specimen: blood. These receptors came from a person between 18 and 69 years old in good health.

This clone has more than one count but fewer than ten. V and J are TRBV11-1 and TRBJ2-5; D not resolved. The V and J ends lost 5 bases and 3 bases respectively, with 22 bases between them. The V gene's germline CDR1 is SGHAT and CDR2 FQDESV (reference sequence). The CDR3 consists of 17 residues. The CDR3: CASSPLLRWGTKETQYF. The CDR3 DNA follows: TGTGCCAGCAGCCCTCTGCTCCGTTGGGGAACAAAAGAGACCCAGTACTTC. Full variable domain (rest looked up from reference TRBV11-1 and TRBJ2-5): EAEVAQSPRYKITEKSQAVAFWCDPISGHATLYWYRQILGQGPELLVQFQDESVVDDSQLPKDRFSAERLKGVDSTLKIQPAELGDSAMYLCASSPLLRWGTKETQYFGPGTRLLVL.

The chain uses TRBV2 and TRBJ1-2; no clear D gene. The CDR3 extends over 17 amino acids. Germline V gene data show CDR1 as SNHLY and CDR2 as FYNNEI. V lost 1 base to trimming and J lost 1 base, with 16 bases between them. In nucleotides, the CDR3 is TGTGCCAGCAGTGAAGTTTCAGTCACAGAGATTAACTATGGCTACACCTTC. Protein product: CASSEVSVTEINYGYTF.

The J gene is TRBJ1-2, the V gene TRBV19; 8 bases align to TRBD1. After removal of 4 bases from V and 8 bases from J, the junction contained 12 bases not matched to a gene. Germline loops: CDR1 LNHDA, CDR2 SQIVND (reference sequence). This CDR3 region has 15 residues. The CDR3 reads CASSSSPSGGYGYTF. The CDR3 DNA follows: TGTGCCAGTAGTAGTTCGCCGTCAGGGGGCTACGGCTACACCTTC.

V usage is TRBV11-1 and J usage is TRBJ1-1, with 7 bases that match TRBD1. V was pared by 5 bases and J by 3 bases, with 3 bases of the junction left unmatched. CDR3 size: 13 residues. CDR1 is SGHAT, CDR2 FQDESV, per germline (reference sequence). The CDR3 DNA reads as TGTGCCAGCAGCGGACAGGAGGACACTGAAGCTTTCTTT. Its protein is CASSGQEDTEAFF. Variable domain in full (rest from reference TRBV11-1 and TRBJ1-1): EAEVAQSPRYKITEKSQAVAFWCDPISGHATLYWYRQILGQGPELLVQFQDESVVDDSQLPKDRFSAERLKGVDSTLKIQPAELGDSAMYLCASSGQEDTEAFFGQGTRLTVV.

The chain has TRBV19 and TRBJ1-5; a possible D gene is TRBD1 (6 bases). The CDR3 consists of 16 residues. The germline V gene has CDR1 LNHDA and CDR2 SQIVND (reference sequence). The V end was cut by 3 bases, the J end by 4 bases, with 16 bases between. Here the CDR3 reads CASSMGTGRGNQPQHF. DNA for the CDR3: TGTGCCAGTAGTATGGGCACAGGGCGCGGAAATCAGCCCCAGCATTTT.

This rearrangement joins TRBV7-3 to TRBJ1-2; D may be TRBD1 (6 bases). This CDR3 is 13 amino acids long. Germline V lookup: CDR1 SGHTA, CDR2 FQGTGA. V was clipped by 4 bases and J by 11 bases, with 17 bases between them. CDR3 amino acids: CASSSPGQLNYTF. The CDR3 bases are TGTGCCAGCAGCTCACCTGGACAGCTAAATTACACCTTC.